This T cell receptor beta chain was profiled in a study of T cells in Graves' hyperthyroidism and ophthalmopathy. The germline gives CDR1 SEHNR, CDR2 FQNEAQ (reference sequence). The CDR3 has 16 residues. V was shortened by 4 bases and J by 0 bases, with 15 bases between the two germline ends. This clonotype appeared many times. RNA transcripts yielded amplified TCR beta CDR3 regions. RT-PCR in the first round (using the HTBI primer set) targeted the TCR CDR3. TCRdb recomputed calls from the multiplex PCR reads with MiXCR, one row per CDR3 protein. The table includes about 360,000 distinct CDR3 sequences, approximately 13% detected once.

This TCR came from a woman younger than 35 with Graves' hyperthyroidism. V gene TRBV7-9 combines with J gene TRBJ1-2, with unresolved D. Specimen: blood. The CDR3 nucleotides read TGTGCCAGCAGCTCCCCGAGGGCAGCTTCTAACTATGGCTACACCTTC. This sequence encodes CASSSPRAASNYGYTF.